This T cell receptor (beta chain) originates from a study of graft-versus-host responses after intestinal transplantation. Study in general: Multivisceral, liver-intestinal, or isolated intestinal grafts were transplanted into recipients. Study-wide findings and caveats: GvH clonotypes were identified within recipient marrow, with a subset emerging first in ileum or blood.

Measured with immunoSEQ multiplex PCR; TCRdb has only the in-frame clones, and not every one. The sample has approximately 77,000 clones; approximately 88% are singletons. To note about this clone: Its antigen is as yet unknown.

Per germline, CDR1 SGHNT and CDR2 YYREEE (reference sequence). Between the trimmed V and J ends, which lost 0 bases and 0 bases, there was a span of 8 bases. The CDR3 is 15 residues long. The specimen comprised unstimulated CD4+ T cells sorted from spleen or lymph node cells, sampled before intestinal transplant. The V call is TRBV5-4, the J call TRBJ2-3; D not certain. This receptor was obtained from a human donor who received an intestinal transplant. The CDR3 reads CASSLELTSTDTQYF. CDR3 coding DNA: TGTGCCAGCAGCTTGGAGTTGACTAGCACAGATACGCAGTATTTT. The full variable domain, its missing parts supplied by reference TRBV5-4 and TRBJ2-3, is ETGVTQSPTHLIKTRGQQVTLRCSSQSGHNTVSWYQQALGQGPQFIFQYYREEENGRGNFPPRFSGLQFPNYSSELNVNALELDDSALYLCASSLELTSTDTQYFGPGTRLTVL.